This T cell receptor beta chain originates from a study of OX40 agonist ivuxolimab in advanced cancers. As for the study in general: In three patients, partial responses were observed, one with hepatocellular carcinoma and two with cutaneous melanoma.

Details on this clone: Its specificity is unknown.

Samples of blood were obtained at baseline, on cycle 4 day 1, and on cycle 7 day 1. The CDR3 has 11 amino acids. Germline V CDR1 and CDR2: SGHNT, YYREEE (reference sequence). Trimming removed 0 bases at V and 10 bases at J, with 5 bases between. Study outcomes and limitations: More expanded clones were seen, on average, in CD8+ T cells than in CD4+.

Assay: immunoSEQ multiplex PCR; the TCRdb copy retains only in-frame clones and omits some. The sample has 90,000 to 120,000 clones, roughly nine tenths seen once. The genes are TRBV5-4 and TRBJ2-1; TRBD1 is a possible D gene (5 bases). This specimen was CD4+ or CD8+ T cells sorted from blood, taken in a trial of the OX40 agonist ivuxolimab. The source of this sequence is an adult with an advanced solid tumor such as melanoma, head and neck, liver or kidney cancer. The CDR3 DNA reads TGTGCCAGCAGCTTGGACAGGGAGCAGTTCTTC. Protein product: CASSLDREQFF.